Presented here are 9 T cell receptor beta chains from one specimen sequenced in a study of T cell changes during pregnancy in multiple sclerosis (dated by TCRdb to about 2019). The method was the immunoSEQ multiplex PCR assay. The immuneACCESS repertoire file appears here via TCRdb, limited to in-frame rearrangements. These files lack a portion of the clones; in checked studies, under half of the deficit traces to unresolved V genes, and the cause of the others is not known. Within this sample are 70,000 to 95,000 clones, with roughly 93% of them counted one time only. The ten top clones hold approximately 4.5% of the sample. The sequences come from peripheral blood, collected in the first trimester of pregnancy. These receptors were collected from a female donor with multiple sclerosis, enrolled in a pregnancy study.

The chain combines TRBV5-1 with TRBJ1-4; D ambiguous. The length of the CDR3 is 15 residues. With 4 bases removed from V and 2 bases from J, the gap between germline ends came to 12 bases. Germline CDR1 reads SGHRS; CDR2 reads YFSETQ. DNA of the CDR3: TGCGCCAGCAGCGACCTTCTCGGGACTAATGAAAAACTGTTTTTT. It is translated as CASSDLLGTNEKLFF.

The rearrangement links TRBV19 to TRBJ1-1, with a weak D call TRBD1 (6 bases). Trimming pared 5 bases from V and 4 bases from J, leaving 20 bases between. The CDR3 is 16 amino acids. The germline gives CDR1 LNHDA, CDR2 SQIVND (reference sequence). CDR3 amino acids: CASSSPGGRMSTEAFF. The CDR3 nucleotides are TGTGCCAGTAGTTCCCCGGGGGGGCGTATGAGCACTGAAGCTTTCTTT.

This rearrangement joins TRBV7-3 to TRBJ1-1, with unresolved D. Trimming removed 5 bases at V and 4 bases at J, with 11 bases between. The CDR3 runs to 13 residues. CDR1 SGHTA and CDR2 FQGTGA come from the germline V gene. The CDR3 DNA reads TGTGCCAGCAGCCCCGCGGGAGGCACTGAAGCTTTCTTT. Protein product: CASSPAGGTEAFF.

The chain recombines TRBV7-9 with TRBJ1-1; possibly TRBD1 for D (5 bases). Germline V gene sequence: CDR1 SEHNR, CDR2 FQNEAQ (reference sequence). V was clipped by 3 bases and J by 1 base, with 15 bases between them. The CDR3 is 16 residues long. The CDR3 nucleotides are TGTGCCAGCAGCTTTGGCGGGACTTTGCCGAACACTGAAGCTTTCTTT. Translating it yields CASSFGGTLPNTEAFF.

The V and J genes are TRBV7-6 and TRBJ2-1; a possible D gene is TRBD2 (7 bases). The CDR3 consists of 15 residues. V lost 5 bases to trimming and J lost 1 base, with 12 bases between them. Looked up from germline, CDR1 is SGHVS and CDR2 is FNYEAQ. The CDR3 region is CASSRRGGSYNEQFF. The CDR3 coding sequence is TGTGCCAGCAGCCGAAGGGGGGGTTCCTACAATGAGCAGTTCTTC.

The chain recombines TRBV5-4 with TRBJ2-3; tentatively, D is TRBD1 (5 bases). The ends were cut back, 1 base at V and 0 bases at J, with 15 bases in the middle. CDR1 and CDR2 (germline): SGHNT, YYREEE (reference sequence). The CDR3 totals 17 residues. The CDR3 protein is CASSLLGHRISTDTQYF. As DNA, the CDR3 is TGTGCCAGCAGCTTGTTAGGACACCGAATTAGCACAGATACGCAGTATTTT.

This rearrangement joins TRBV4-1 to TRBJ2-4, with D maybe TRBD2 (5 bases). Germline CDR1 and CDR2: MGHRA and YSYEKL. The CDR3 consists of 16 residues. Trimming stripped 4 bases from V and 1 base from J, with 14 bases between. CDR3 protein: CASSPISVAAKNIQYF. CDR3 sequence (DNA): TGCGCCAGCAGCCCGATTAGCGTCGCGGCCAAAAACATTCAGTACTTC.

V gene TRBV6-5 combines with J gene TRBJ2-1; D unclear. Trimming shortened V by 4 bases and J by 11 bases, and 18 bases separated the two germline ends. This CDR3 comprises 14 residues. CDR1 MNHEY and CDR2 SVGAGI come from the germline V gene. The CDR3 region has the DNA TGTGCCAGCAGTTCTGTGGTCCGCTCTAATAAGCAGTTCTTC. It codes for CASSSVVRSNKQFF.

The rearrangement links TRBV27 to TRBJ2-7; 12 nucleotides match TRBD1. V gave up 5 bases and J gave up 3 bases; unmatched junction bases: 2. Germline CDR1 MNHEY, CDR2 SMNVEV (reference sequence). The CDR3 contains 14 residues. The DNA of the CDR3 is TGTGCCAGCAGTCGGGACAGGGGGCTCTACGAGCAGTACTTC. This translates into CASSRDRGLYEQYF.